The 21 T cell receptor beta chains given below trace back to one sample, sequenced in a study of T cell responses to AZD1222 COVID-19 vaccine. The assay was immunoSEQ multiplex PCR, and TCRdb's table has in-frame clones only and misses some. This sample has tens of thousands of clones; approximately 79% occur once, and the top ten carry 20% to 25%. This specimen consisted of peripheral blood, obtained on day 0 of MenACWY control vaccination. The receptor set was obtained from an adult in good health.

This clone appeared a few times. V and J are TRBV27 and TRBJ1-5; TRBD1 is a possible D gene (5 bases). Trimming took 2 bases from V and 8 from J, leaving 16 bases between them. The CDR3 sequence is 15 residues long. Germline CDR1 and CDR2: MNHEY and SMNVEV (reference sequence). The CDR3 is CASSLQGTTGEPQHF. The CDR3 DNA sequence: TGTGCCAGCAGTTTACAGGGCACGACCGGAGAGCCCCAGCATTTT.

This chain joins TRBV18 and TRBJ1-2, with D tentatively TRBD1 (5 bases). The V gene's germline CDR1 is KGHSH and CDR2 LQKENI. Trimming left V 3 bases short and J 1 base short, with 9 bases between. This CDR3 comprises 14 residues. This CDR3 reads CASSPGRINYGYTF. The CDR3 bases are TGTGCCAGCTCACCGGGACGGATTAACTATGGCTACACCTTC. Full variable domain (outside the CDR3, taken from reference TRBV18 and TRBJ1-2): NAGVMQNPRHLVRRRGQEARLRCSPMKGHSHVYWYRQLPEEGLKFMVYLQKENIIDESGMPKERFSAEFPKEGPSILRIQQVVRGDSAAYFCASSPGRINYGYTFGSGTRLTVV.

This clone is judged medium-sized (0.01 to 0.1%). This chain uses TRBV30 with TRBJ1-6; D possibly corresponds to TRBD1 (5 bases). The ends were cut back, 0 bases at V and 4 bases at J, with 10 bases in the middle. CDR3 length: 15 residues. Germline CDR1 reads GTSNPN; CDR2 reads SVGIG (reference sequence). The CDR3 reads CAWSVQEAYNSPLHF. The CDR3 coding sequence is TGTGCCTGGAGTGTACAGGAAGCGTATAATTCACCCCTCCACTTT.

The chain is built from TRBV5-1 and TRBJ1-5; a possible D gene is TRBD1 (6 bases). Per the germline V gene, CDR1 is SGHRS and CDR2 is YFSETQ. This CDR3 region has 15 residues. V lost 0 bases and J 3 bases, leaving 10 bases between the germline ends. CDR3 bases: TGCGCCAGCAGCTTGGGGACAGCCCCCAATCAGCCCCAGCATTTT. It encodes CASSLGTAPNQPQHF.

The sample holds a few counts of this clone. J is TRBJ1-4 and V is TRBV18; unclear D gene. V lost 3 bases to trimming and J lost 8 bases, with 10 bases between them. The CDR3 sequence is 13 residues long. Germline V lookup: CDR1 KGHSH, CDR2 LQKENI. CDR3: CASSPKDGEKLFF. The CDR3 coding sequence is TGTGCCAGCTCACCTAAAGACGGGGAAAAACTGTTTTTT.

The genes are TRBV19 and TRBJ2-6; no definite D call. V lost 6 bases and J lost 0, with 6 bases in between. This CDR3 region has 14 residues. Looked up from germline, CDR1 is LNHDA and CDR2 is SQIVND (reference sequence). The CDR3 loop reads CASSSYSGANVLTF. CDR3 coding DNA: TGTGCCAGTAGCAGCTACTCTGGGGCCAACGTCCTGACTTTC.

The chain links TRBV21-1 to TRBJ1-4. TRBV21-1 is designated a pseudogene. The length of the CDR3 is 14 residues. CDR3 DNA: TGTGCCAGCACCTCGACAGCCAGGAGGGAAAAACTGTTTTTT. Its protein product is CASTSTARREKLFF.

The chain carries TRBV7-8 and TRBJ2-3; D tentatively fits TRBD1 or TRBD2 (6 bases each). Germline V gene lookup returns CDR1 SGHVS and CDR2 FQNEAQ. The CDR3 spans 12 residues. V dropped 5 bases and J dropped 5 bases, with 8 bases sitting between them. Written as DNA, the CDR3 is TGTGCCAGCAGCGAGGGGGGAGATACGCAGTATTTT. This codes for CASSEGGDTQYF.

As to this clone: Other DNA sequences of this sample code for an identical CDR3. This chain joins TRBV28 and TRBJ1-2; D gene uncertain. Trimming removed 3 bases from V and 4 bases from J, with 6 bases in between. Germline V CDR1 and CDR2: MDHEN, SYDVKM. This CDR3 region has 12 residues. The CDR3 is CASSFGSYGYTF. The DNA of the CDR3 is TGTGCCAGCAGTTTCGGCAGCTATGGCTACACCTTC.

V and J are TRBV5-1 and TRBJ2-2; 7 nucleotides match TRBD1. The CDR3 sequence is 15 residues long. Germline CDR1 reads SGHRS; CDR2 reads YFSETQ. V shed 4 bases and J 4 bases; nucleotides not matched to a gene: 7. The CDR3, as DNA: TGCGCCAGCAGCCCAACTACAGGGGCCACCGGGGAGCTGTTTTTT. Amino acid sequence: CASSPTTGATGELFF. Looking up the rest from reference TRBV5-1 and TRBJ2-2 gives the full variable domain: KAGVTQTPRYLIKTRGQQVTLSCSPISGHRSVSWYQQTPGQGLQFLFEYFSETQRNKGNFPGRFSGRQFSNSRSEMNVSTLELGDSALYLCASSPTTGATGELFFGEGSRLTVL.

This sequence joins TRBV30 and TRBJ1-5; no reliable D call. The germline V gene encodes CDR1 GTSNPN and CDR2 SVGIG (reference sequence). This CDR3 contains 15 residues. Trimming left V 3 bases short and J 2 bases short, with 14 bases between. The CDR3 DNA sequence: TGTGCCTGGAGCCGGAGAGGGTCGGGCAATCAGCCCCAGCATTTT. Translation gives CAWSRRGSGNQPQHF.

This sequence joins TRBV7-6 and TRBJ1-1; D may be TRBD1 (6 bases). The V gene's germline CDR1 is SGHVS and CDR2 FNYEAQ. The CDR3 length is 12 residues. V dropped 4 bases and J dropped 5 bases, with 8 bases sitting between them. CDR3 bases: TGTGCCAGCAGCTCCCAGGGGACTGAAGCTTTCTTT. It is translated as CASSSQGTEAFF.

V usage is TRBV7-2 and J usage is TRBJ2-3, with D possibly matching TRBD2 (7 bases). V gave up 4 bases and J gave up 8 bases, with 16 bases separating them. There are 14 residues in the CDR3. Germline V CDR1 and CDR2: SGHTA, FQGNSA. The CDR3 protein is CASSSGGPGVTQYF. CDR3 DNA sequence: TGTGCCAGCAGCTCCGGGGGGCCCGGGGTTACGCAGTATTTT.

The chain carries TRBV7-6 and TRBJ2-7; possibly TRBD1 for D (6 bases). The CDR3 is made up of 14 amino acids. The V and J ends lost 5 bases and 1 base respectively, with 12 bases between them. Germline loops: CDR1 SGHVS, CDR2 FNYEAQ. CDR3 DNA: TGTGCCAGCAGCACTGGACAGTGGTCCTACGAGCAGTACTTC. Translating it yields CASSTGQWSYEQYF.

V and J are TRBV21-1 and TRBJ1-1. TRBV21-1 is given as a pseudogene. The CDR3 extends over 17 amino acids. The CDR3: CASSKKGYMGRGTEAFF. The CDR3 region has the DNA TGTGCCAGCAGCAAAAAGGGTTACATGGGGAGGGGGACTGAAGCTTTCTTT.

The V call is TRBV7-7, the J call TRBJ2-2; 13 bases fit TRBD2. Germline assignment: CDR1 SSHAT and CDR2 FNYEAQ (reference sequence). V lost 2 bases to trimming and J lost 6 bases; unmatched junction nucleotides: 6. This CDR3 has 17 amino acids. Written as DNA, the CDR3 is TGTGCCAGCAGCTTAACCGGACTAGCGGGAGTTCCCGGGGAGCTGTTTTTT. This gives the protein CASSLTGLAGVPGELFF. Filled out from reference TRBV7-7 and TRBJ2-2, the complete variable domain reads GAGVSQSPRYKVTKRGQDVTLRCDPISSHATLYWYQQALGQGPEFLTYFNYEAQPDKSGLPSDRFSAERPEGSISTLTIQRTEQRDSAMYRCASSLTGLAGVPGELFFGEGSRLTVL.

J is TRBJ1-3 and V is TRBV30, with D perhaps matching TRBD1 (5 bases). CDR3 length: 14 amino acids. Deletions cut 2 bases from V and 1 base from J, with 9 bases between. In germline, CDR1 is GTSNPN, CDR2 SVGIG (reference sequence). CDR3 loop: CAWSSGGSGNTIYF. The DNA of the CDR3 is TGTGCCTGGAGTTCCGGGGGATCTGGAAACACCATATATTTT.

This chain uses TRBV28 with TRBJ2-1; no clear D. Between the trimmed V and J ends, which lost 3 bases and 6 bases, there was a span of 3 bases. The CDR3 is 11 residues long. From germline, CDR1 is MDHEN and CDR2 SYDVKM. The CDR3 DNA reads TGTGCCAGCAGTTTGGTCAATGAGCAGTTCTTC. Its translation is CASSLVNEQFF.

This clone has a handful of counts. The chain joins TRBV18 to TRBJ1-2; D is ambiguous. Germline CDR1 KGHSH, CDR2 LQKENI. Trimming stripped 0 bases from V and 8 bases from J, with 13 bases between. The CDR3 spans 14 residues. DNA for the CDR3: TGTGCCAGCTCACCACCTTATGGTGGATGGGGCTACACCTTC. It is translated as CASSPPYGGWGYTF. The whole variable domain, filled in from reference TRBV18 and TRBJ1-2, reads NAGVMQNPRHLVRRRGQEARLRCSPMKGHSHVYWYRQLPEEGLKFMVYLQKENIIDESGMPKERFSAEFPKEGPSILRIQQVVRGDSAAYFCASSPPYGGWGYTFGSGTRLTVV.

In its sample, this clone is medium-sized. The chain combines TRBV27 with TRBJ2-2; the D is unclear. Germline-derived CDR1 and CDR2 are MNHEY and SMNVEV (reference sequence). V dropped 0 bases and J dropped 3 bases, with 5 bases sitting between them. CDR3 length: 14 residues. The DNA for the CDR3 is TGTGCCAGCAGTTTATCTAAGTACACCGGGGAGCTGTTTTTT. It encodes CASSLSKYTGELFF.

This chain links TRBV18 with TRBJ2-3, with D unresolved. The CDR3 runs to 14 residues. The V gene's germline CDR1 is KGHSH and CDR2 LQKENI. V lost 3 bases and J 3 bases, leaving 10 bases between the germline ends. In DNA, the CDR3 is TGTGCCAGCTCACCCCCGGGCCGAACAGATACGCAGTATTTT. This translates into CASSPPGRTDTQYF.